The 20 T cell receptor beta chains below were found in one sample sequenced in a study of blood T cells in healthy people across ages. Primed by a sample-barcoded 5' primer and a J-beta primer mix, a second PCR proceeded for 7 to 11 cycles. From the 5' RACE reads, TCRdb called clonotypes with MiXCR, one entry per CDR3 protein. This table has 600,000 to 650,000 distinct CDR3 sequences, roughly 50% appearing once. Sequences were obtained from blood. Receptors were obtained from a man in his fifties or sixties in good health.

V and J are TRBV6-5 and TRBJ2-5; possibly TRBD1 or TRBD2 for D (6 bases each). The V gene lost 5 bases and the J gene lost 7 bases, with 20 bases spanning the gap. Per germline, CDR1 MNHEY and CDR2 SVGAGI. This CDR3 comprises 15 residues. The DNA of the CDR3 is TGTGCCAGCAGTCCCCGGGGGCAGGGATTGGGGACCCAGTACTTC. Translating gives CASSPRGQGLGTQYF.

Note on this clonotype: The junction differs from germline at one of its ends, possibly a read error. The chain links TRBV11-2 to TRBJ2-5; D not certain. The CDR3 has 14 amino acids. Germline loops: CDR1 SGHAT, CDR2 FQNNGV. This chain's CDR3 is CASSFKAAQESQYF. The CDR3 DNA is TGTGCCAGCAGCTTTAAGGCAGCTCAAGAGTCCCAGTACTTC.

This chain joins TRBV5-1 and TRBJ2-3; tentative D call: TRBD1 (5 bases). V was pared by 7 bases and J by 5 bases, with 14 bases between. Germline loops: CDR1 SGHRS, CDR2 YFSETQ. The CDR3 totals 13 residues. The CDR3 here is CASARRDLDTQYF. CDR3 DNA: TGCGCCAGCGCCCGCAGGGATTTAGATACGCAGTATTTT.

The count of this clonotype is one. The CDR3 coding sequence is TGCAGCGTTTCCGGGACAGACCTAGGATCGGGCTGTGGCTACACCTTC. It yields the protein CSVSGTDLGSGCGYTF. J is TRBJ1-2 and V is TRBV29-1, with 7 positions matching TRBD1. J lost 7 bases, V lost 5 bases, and 19 bases had no gene match. This CDR3 spans 16 amino acids. From germline, CDR1 is SQVTM and CDR2 ANQGSEA.

The rearrangement uses TRBV15 and TRBJ2-4; perhaps TRBD1 as D (5 bases). The DNA end lines up better with TRBJ2-5; the J call may be wrong. The CDR3 extends over 15 amino acids. Looked up from germline, CDR1 is LNHNV and CDR2 is YYDKDF (reference sequence). CDR3 nucleotide sequence: TGTGCCACCAGCAGAGTGGGGCAGGTGGCAGAGACCCAGTACTTC. Translating it yields CATSRVGQVAETQYF.

This clonotype has just a few counts. This chain connects TRBV7-2 to TRBJ1-2; D may be TRBD1 (6 bases). CDR3 size: 15 residues. V was trimmed by 5 bases and J by 4 bases, leaving 17 bases between them. Germline lookup yields CDR1 SGHTA and CDR2 FQGNSA. CDR3 protein: CASSPQGGQAYGYTF. DNA for the CDR3: TGTGCCAGCAGCCCACAGGGCGGCCAGGCCTATGGCTACACCTTC.

This clonotype was detected many times. The rearrangement joins TRBV7-2 to TRBJ2-5; no reliable D call. The V gene's germline CDR1 is SGHTA and CDR2 FQGNSA. V dropped 3 bases and J dropped 2 bases, with 16 bases sitting between them. CDR3 size: 16 residues. The CDR3 reads CASSFSRLTTQETQYF. The CDR3 nucleotides are TGTGCCAGCAGCTTCAGTCGGCTAACTACGCAAGAGACCCAGTACTTC.

The chain couples TRBV5-4 to TRBJ1-1; perhaps TRBD1 as D (6 bases). The CDR3 is 15 residues long. The germline V gene has CDR1 SGHNT and CDR2 YYREEE (reference sequence). V gave up 4 bases and J gave up 1 base, with 14 bases separating them. This chain's CDR3 is CASSPALGQNTEAFF. In DNA, the CDR3 is TGTGCCAGCAGCCCGGCCCTGGGACAGAACACTGAAGCTTTCTTT.

In regard to this clonotype: The conserved phenylalanine or tryptophan is not found at the CDR3 terminus, so this likely reflects a read error. The DNA is left out, because the CDR3 cannot be placed on it with certainty; the CDR3 is given as TCRdb lists it. The rearrangement joins TRBV6-5 to TRBJ2-1; the DNA was not used to check the table's D call, TRBD1. The CDR3 adds up to 11 amino acids, both ends counted. Germline-derived CDR1 and CDR2 are MNHEY and SVGAGI. The CDR3 region is CASSPRGGAGL.

The chain uses TRBV7-9 and TRBJ2-7; the D is unclear. CDR3 size: 14 residues. Germline-derived CDR1 and CDR2 are SEHNR and FQNEAQ (reference sequence). Trimming shortened V by 4 bases and J by 2 bases, and 12 bases separated the two germline ends. The CDR3 coding sequence is TGTGCCAGCAGCTCAAGATTTTCTCCCTACGAGCAGTACTTC. Translating it yields CASSSRFSPYEQYF.

The chain joins TRBV3-1 to TRBJ1-4; a weak D match, TRBD1 (6 bases). The CDR3 sequence is 15 residues long. Per germline, CDR1 LGHDT and CDR2 YNNKEL (reference sequence). Trimming left V 4 bases short and J 8 bases short, with 17 bases between. The CDR3 protein is CASSRTGGTGEKLFF. CDR3 nucleotides: TGTGCCAGCAGCCGTACGGGGGGCACAGGAGAAAAACTGTTTTTT.

This clonotype has more than one count but fewer than ten. This chain links TRBV27 with TRBJ2-5; D perhaps matches TRBD1 (5 bases). From germline, CDR1 is MNHEY and CDR2 SMNVEV (reference sequence). The CDR3 is 14 amino acids. Deletions cut 5 bases from V and 1 base from J, with 11 bases between. CDR3 sequence (DNA): TGTGCCAGCAGTCCAGGGCCGGTCCAAGAGACCCAGTACTTC. Protein sequence: CASSPGPVQETQYF.

The V call is TRBV6-2 or TRBV6-3, the J call TRBJ1-1, with D maybe TRBD1 (5 bases). V was cut by 1 base and J by 4 bases, with 10 bases left in between. Germline V gene sequence: CDR1 MNHEY, CDR2 SVGEGT. There are 14 residues in the CDR3. In DNA, the CDR3 is TGTGCCAGCAGTTACTATTGGGGGGGCACTGAAGCTTTCTTT. Its protein product is CASSYYWGGTEAFF.

This clonotype was counted a few times. V is TRBV20-1 and J is TRBJ2-7, with 9 positions matching TRBD1. V lost 4 bases to trimming and J lost 3 bases; unmatched junction nucleotides: 10. Germline lookup yields CDR1 DFQATT and CDR2 SNEGSKA (reference sequence). The CDR3 is made up of 15 amino acids. CDR3 DNA sequence: TGCAGTGCTAAAAAACCGGGACAGGGAGTCTACGAGCAGTACTTC. Amino acid sequence: CSAKKPGQGVYEQYF.

This clonotype was seen a few times. The V call is TRBV29-1, the J call TRBJ2-3; TRBD1 matches at 7 bases. Germline-derived CDR1 and CDR2 are SQVTM and ANQGSEA. This CDR3 has 15 residues. Losses at the gene ends were 6 bases for V and 2 bases for J; bases not matched to a gene: 11. CDR3 sequence reads: CSVRTRDSSTDTQYF. DNA of the CDR3: TGCAGCGTCCGCACCCGGGACAGTTCCACAGATACGCAGTATTTT.

This chain joins TRBV6-5 and TRBJ2-4; 8 bases match TRBD1. The J call may be in error: the DNA end matches TRBJ2-7 better. This CDR3 region has 14 residues. Germline V lookup: CDR1 MNHEY, CDR2 SVGAGI. CDR3 loop: CASSRTGTPYEQYF. Here the CDR3 DNA reads TGTGCCAGCAGTCGGACAGGGACCCCCTACGAGCAGTACTTC.

The rearrangement joins TRBV28 to TRBJ2-1; 7 nucleotides line up with TRBD2. Losses at the gene ends were 3 bases for V and 3 bases for J; bases not matched to a gene: 5. Germline V gene data show CDR1 as MDHEN and CDR2 as SYDVKM. The CDR3 consists of 15 residues. The chain's CDR3 is CASSLGGTNYNEQFF. The CDR3, as DNA: TGTGCCAGCAGTTTGGGAGGGACTAACTACAATGAGCAGTTCTTC.

The sample holds one count of this clonotype. This sequence joins TRBV6-6 and TRBJ2-1, with unresolved D. V lost 8 bases and J 8 bases, leaving 13 bases between the germline ends. Germline assignment: CDR1 MNHNY and CDR2 SVGAGI (reference sequence). This CDR3 contains 12 residues. CDR3 loop: CASATIYHEQFF. For the CDR3, the DNA is TGTGCCAGCGCAACGATTTACCATGAGCAGTTCTTC.

The chain carries TRBV9 and TRBJ2-1; weak D call: TRBD2 (6 bases). Germline CDR1 SGDLS, CDR2 YYNGEE. CDR3 size: 16 residues. Trimming pared 4 bases from V and 2 bases from J, leaving 16 bases between. CDR3 amino acids: CASSSPGLTPYNEQFF. CDR3 sequence (DNA): TGTGCCAGCAGCTCCCCGGGACTCACCCCCTACAATGAGCAGTTCTTC. The full variable domain, completed using reference TRBV9 and TRBJ2-1, is DSGVTQTPKHLITATGQRVTLRCSPRSGDLSVYWYQQSLDQGLQFLIQYYNGEERAKGNILERFSAQQFPDLHSELNLSSLELGDSALYFCASSSPGLTPYNEQFFGPGTRLTVL.

The chain carries TRBV20-1 and TRBJ1-6; D perhaps matches TRBD1 (6 bases). V lost 3 bases and J lost 6, with 24 bases in between. The germline CDR1 and CDR2 sequences are DFQATT and SNEGSKA (reference sequence). CDR3 length: 18 amino acids. The CDR3 here is CSARDSDHQGPRNSPLHF. The CDR3 DNA reads TGCAGTGCTAGGGACAGCGATCATCAAGGTCCCCGTAATTCACCCCTCCACTTT.